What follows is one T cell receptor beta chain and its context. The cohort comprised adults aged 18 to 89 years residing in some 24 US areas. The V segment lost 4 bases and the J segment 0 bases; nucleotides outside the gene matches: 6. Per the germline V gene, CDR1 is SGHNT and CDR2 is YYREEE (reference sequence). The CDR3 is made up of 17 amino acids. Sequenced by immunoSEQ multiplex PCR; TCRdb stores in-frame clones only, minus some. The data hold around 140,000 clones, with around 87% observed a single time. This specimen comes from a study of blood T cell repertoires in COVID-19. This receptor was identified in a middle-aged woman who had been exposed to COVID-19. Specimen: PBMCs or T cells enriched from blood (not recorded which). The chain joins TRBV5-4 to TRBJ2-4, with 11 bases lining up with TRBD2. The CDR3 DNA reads TGTGCCAGCAGCCAGCCGGGACTAGCGGAAGCCAAAAACATTCAGTACTTC. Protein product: CASSQPGLAEAKNIQYF.